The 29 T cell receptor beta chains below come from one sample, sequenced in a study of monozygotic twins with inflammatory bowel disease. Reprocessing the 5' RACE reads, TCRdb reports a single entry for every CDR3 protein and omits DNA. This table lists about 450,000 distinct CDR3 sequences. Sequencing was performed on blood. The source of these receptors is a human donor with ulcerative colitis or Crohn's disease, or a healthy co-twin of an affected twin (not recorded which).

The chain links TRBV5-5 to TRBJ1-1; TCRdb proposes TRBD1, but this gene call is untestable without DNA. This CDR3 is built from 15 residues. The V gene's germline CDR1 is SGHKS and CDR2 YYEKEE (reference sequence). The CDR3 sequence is CASSLFGTGLAEAFF.

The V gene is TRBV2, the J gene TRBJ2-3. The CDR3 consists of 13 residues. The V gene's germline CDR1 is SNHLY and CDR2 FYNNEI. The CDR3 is CASSDQSTDTQYF.

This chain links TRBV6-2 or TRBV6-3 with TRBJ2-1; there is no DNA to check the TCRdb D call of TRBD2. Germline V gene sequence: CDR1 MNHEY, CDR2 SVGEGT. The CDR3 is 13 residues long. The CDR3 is CASSPGLAGEQFF.

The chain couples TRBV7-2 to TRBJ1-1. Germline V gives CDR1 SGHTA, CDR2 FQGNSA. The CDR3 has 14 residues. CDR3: CASSPPPLGTEAFF.

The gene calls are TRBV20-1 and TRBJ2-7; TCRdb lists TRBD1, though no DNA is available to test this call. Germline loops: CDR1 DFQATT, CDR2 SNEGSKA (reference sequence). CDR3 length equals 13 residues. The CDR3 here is CSAHSGEPYEQYF.

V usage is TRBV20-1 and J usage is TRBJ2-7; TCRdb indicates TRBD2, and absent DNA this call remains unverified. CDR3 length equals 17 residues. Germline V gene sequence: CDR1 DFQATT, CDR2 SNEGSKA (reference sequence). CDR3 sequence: CSARPGLADPGSGKQYF.

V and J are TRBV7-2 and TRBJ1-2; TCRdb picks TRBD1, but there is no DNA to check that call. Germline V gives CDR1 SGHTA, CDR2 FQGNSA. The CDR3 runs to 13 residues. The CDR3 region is CASSPRDSYGYTF.

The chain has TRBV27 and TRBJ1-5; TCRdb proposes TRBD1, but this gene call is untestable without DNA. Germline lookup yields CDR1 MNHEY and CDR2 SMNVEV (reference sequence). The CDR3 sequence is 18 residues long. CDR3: CASSLTLAGTLSNQPQHF.

CDR3 sequence: CASSLTSIAGYTDTQYF. This rearrangement joins TRBV7-3 to TRBJ2-3; TCRdb picks TRBD2, but there is no DNA to check that call. The CDR3 is made up of 17 amino acids. Per germline, CDR1 SGHTA and CDR2 FQGTGA.

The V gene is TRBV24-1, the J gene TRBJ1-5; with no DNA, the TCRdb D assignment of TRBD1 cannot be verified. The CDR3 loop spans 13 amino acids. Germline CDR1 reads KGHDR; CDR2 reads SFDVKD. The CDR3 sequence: CATSDQGAQPQHF.

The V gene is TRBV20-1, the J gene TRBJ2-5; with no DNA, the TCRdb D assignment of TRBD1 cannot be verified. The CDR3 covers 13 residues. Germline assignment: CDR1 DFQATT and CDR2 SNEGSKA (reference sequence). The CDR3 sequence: CSARIGPAETQYF.

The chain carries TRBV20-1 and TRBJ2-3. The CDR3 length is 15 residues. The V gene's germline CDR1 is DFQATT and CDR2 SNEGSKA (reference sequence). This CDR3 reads CSAGNEILGTDTQYF.

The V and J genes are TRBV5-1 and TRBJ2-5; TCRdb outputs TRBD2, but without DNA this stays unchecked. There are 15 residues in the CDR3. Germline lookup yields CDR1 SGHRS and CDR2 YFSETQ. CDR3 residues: CASSLGGLSQETQYF.

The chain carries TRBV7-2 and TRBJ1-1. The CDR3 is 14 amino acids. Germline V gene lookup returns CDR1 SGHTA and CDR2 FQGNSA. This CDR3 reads CASSLMVVVPEAFF.

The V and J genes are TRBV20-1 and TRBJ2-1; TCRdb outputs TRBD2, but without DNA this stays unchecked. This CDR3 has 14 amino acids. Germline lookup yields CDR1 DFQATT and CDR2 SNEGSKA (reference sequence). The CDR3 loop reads CSATNLAGRNEQFF.

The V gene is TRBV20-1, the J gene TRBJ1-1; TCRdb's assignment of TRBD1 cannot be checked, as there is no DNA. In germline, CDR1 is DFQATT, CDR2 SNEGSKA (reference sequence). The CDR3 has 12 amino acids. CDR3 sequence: CSARLGGTEAFF.

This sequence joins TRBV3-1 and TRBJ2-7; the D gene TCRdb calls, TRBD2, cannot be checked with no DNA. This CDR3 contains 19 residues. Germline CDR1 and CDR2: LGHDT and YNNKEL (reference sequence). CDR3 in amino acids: CASSARQGLAGQKLYEQYF.

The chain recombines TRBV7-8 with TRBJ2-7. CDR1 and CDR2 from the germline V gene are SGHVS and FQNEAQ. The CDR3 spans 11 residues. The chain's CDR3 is CASSLTQKQYF.

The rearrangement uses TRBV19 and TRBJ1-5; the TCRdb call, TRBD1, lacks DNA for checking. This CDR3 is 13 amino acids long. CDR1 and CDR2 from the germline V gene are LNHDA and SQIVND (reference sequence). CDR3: CASTDRRNQPQHF. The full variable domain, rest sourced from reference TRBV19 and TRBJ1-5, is DGGITQSPKYLFRKEGQNVTLSCEQNLNHDAMYWYRQDPGQGLRLIYYSQIVNDFQKGDIAEGYSVSREKKESFPLTVTSAQKNPTAFYLCASTDRRNQPQHFGDGTRLSIL.

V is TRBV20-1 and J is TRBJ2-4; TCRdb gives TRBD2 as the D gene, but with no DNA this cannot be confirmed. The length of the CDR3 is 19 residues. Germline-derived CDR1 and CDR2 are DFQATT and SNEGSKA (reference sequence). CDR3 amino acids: CSALRLAGVNLGAKNIQYF.

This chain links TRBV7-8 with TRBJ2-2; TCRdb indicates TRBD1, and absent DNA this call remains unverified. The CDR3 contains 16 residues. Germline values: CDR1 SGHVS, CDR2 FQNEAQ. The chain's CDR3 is CASSPWGQTNTGELFF.

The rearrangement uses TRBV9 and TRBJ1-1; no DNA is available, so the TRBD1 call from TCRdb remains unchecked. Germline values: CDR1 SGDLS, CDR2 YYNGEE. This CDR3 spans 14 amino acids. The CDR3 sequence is CASSVEGLVTEAFF.

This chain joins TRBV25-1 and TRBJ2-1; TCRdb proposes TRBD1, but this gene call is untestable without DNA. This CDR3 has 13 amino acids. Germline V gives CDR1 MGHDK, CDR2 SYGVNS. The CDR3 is CASSDLTEREQFF.

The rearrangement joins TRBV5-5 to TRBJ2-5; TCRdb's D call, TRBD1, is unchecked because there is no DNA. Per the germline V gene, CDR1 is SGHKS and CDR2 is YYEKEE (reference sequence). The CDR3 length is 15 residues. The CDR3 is CASSLFQGASETQYF.

CDR3 region: CASRPGLAGSYEQYF. The rearrangement links TRBV28 to TRBJ2-7; absent DNA, TCRdb's TRBD2 call cannot be checked. CDR3 length: 15 residues. The germline V gene encodes CDR1 MDHEN and CDR2 SYDVKM.

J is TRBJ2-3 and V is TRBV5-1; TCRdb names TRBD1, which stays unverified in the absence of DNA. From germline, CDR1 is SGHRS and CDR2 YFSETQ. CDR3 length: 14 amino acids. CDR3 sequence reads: CASSPPGSTDTQYF.

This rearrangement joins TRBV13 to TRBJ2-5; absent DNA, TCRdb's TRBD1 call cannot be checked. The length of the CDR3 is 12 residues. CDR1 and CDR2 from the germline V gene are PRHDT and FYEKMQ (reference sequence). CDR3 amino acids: CASSLQGETQYF.

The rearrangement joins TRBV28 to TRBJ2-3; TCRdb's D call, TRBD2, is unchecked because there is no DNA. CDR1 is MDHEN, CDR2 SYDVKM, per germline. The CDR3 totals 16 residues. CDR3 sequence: CAKKAPGSPGTDTQYF.

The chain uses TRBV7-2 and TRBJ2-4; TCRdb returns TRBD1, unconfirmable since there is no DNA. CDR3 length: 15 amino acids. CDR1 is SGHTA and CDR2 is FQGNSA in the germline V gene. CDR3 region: CASRLDRGLGNIQYF.